The rows below give T cell receptor beta chains drawn from one sample of a study of blood T cell repertoires in COVID-19. The data were produced by immunoSEQ multiplex PCR, yet TCRdb's version contains in-frame clones alone and is incomplete. Of under 200,000 clones in the sample, around 84% were seen once. The sequenced sample was peripheral blood. These TCRs come from a man aged 40-49 years with acute or convalescent COVID-19. The CDR3 runs from the conserved cysteine through the conserved F or W. The D gene is left open where the match is weak. Expanded clones are given a class, and other clones once, few, many or no size at all.

clone_size: -; v_call: TRBV5-1; d_call: -; j_call: TRBJ2-7; cdr3_nt: TGCGCCAGCAGCTTGGAGGGGATCCACGAGCAGTACTTC; cdr3_aa: CASSLEGIHEQYF
clone_size: -; v_call: TRBV4-2; d_call: TRBD2; j_call: TRBJ2-2; cdr3_nt: TGTGCCAGCAGCCGGGGACTAGCGGGGGGGCGTGTCACCGGGGAGCTGTTTTTT; cdr3_aa: CASSRGLAGGRVTGELFF
clone_size: -; v_call: TRBV6-5; d_call: -; j_call: TRBJ1-5; cdr3_nt: TGTGCCAGCAAGTGGCCCAATCAGCCCCAGCATTTT; cdr3_aa: CASKWPNQPQHF
clone_size: few; v_call: TRBV19; d_call: -; j_call: TRBJ1-1; cdr3_nt: TGTGCCAGTAGTAGGCAGGAGAACACTGAAGCTTTCTTT; cdr3_aa: CASSRQENTEAFF
clone_size: few; v_call: TRBV29-1; d_call: TRBD1; j_call: TRBJ1-5; cdr3_nt: TGCAGCGTCACAGGGGGGAGCAATCAGCCCCAGCATTTT; cdr3_aa: CSVTGGSNQPQHF
clone_size: -; v_call: TRBV18; d_call: -; j_call: TRBJ1-1; cdr3_nt: TGTGCCAGCTCACCCGGGGTAGGGATTACAGCTTTCTTT; cdr3_aa: CASSPGVGITAFF
clone_size: -; v_call: TRBV6-2/TRBV6-3; d_call: TRBD1; j_call: TRBJ1-1; cdr3_nt: TGTGCCAGCAGTCGGACAGGTGACGCTTTCTTT; cdr3_aa: CASSRTGDAFF
clone_size: few; v_call: TRBV7-9; d_call: -; j_call: TRBJ1-3; cdr3_nt: TGTGCCAGCAGCTTGACGGAGAGGGACACCATATATTTT; cdr3_aa: CASSLTERDTIYF
clone_size: once; v_call: TRBV14; d_call: TRBD2; j_call: TRBJ2-7; cdr3_nt: TGTGCCAGCAGCCAATTAGGCGGGGGGAGGAACGAGCAGTACTTC; cdr3_aa: CASSQLGGGRNEQYF
clone_size: -; v_call: TRBV11-2; d_call: TRBD1; j_call: TRBJ2-3; cdr3_nt: TGTGCCAGCAGCTTAGAGACAGGGACCAGGTCTACGCAGTATTTT; cdr3_aa: CASSLETGTRSTQYF
clone_size: -; v_call: TRBV2; d_call: -; j_call: TRBJ1-1; cdr3_nt: TGTGCCAGCAGAGTAACAGGACACACTTTT; cdr3_aa: CASRVTGHTF
clone_size: once; v_call: TRBV24-1; d_call: TRBD1; j_call: TRBJ1-2; cdr3_nt: TGTGCCACCAGTGGTGACAGGGATGGCTACACCTTC; cdr3_aa: CATSGDRDGYTF
clone_size: -; v_call: TRBV6-5; d_call: TRBD1; j_call: TRBJ1-2; cdr3_nt: TGTGCCAGCAGCTCTACCGGGACAGGCATCTATGGCTACACCTTC; cdr3_aa: CASSSTGTGIYGYTF
clone_size: -; v_call: TRBV28; d_call: TRBD1; j_call: TRBJ1-5; cdr3_nt: TGTGCCAGCAGTTTCACAGGGGGTGGTGTAGGGACCCAGCATTTT; cdr3_aa: CASSFTGGGVGTQHF
clone_size: -; v_call: TRBV5-1; d_call: -; j_call: TRBJ2-7; cdr3_nt: TGCGCCAGCAGCTCGGACACCTACGAGCAGTACTTC; cdr3_aa: CASSSDTYEQYF
clone_size: -; v_call: TRBV7-6; d_call: TRBD1; j_call: TRBJ1-6; cdr3_nt: TGTGCCAGCAGCACAAGGACAGGGGGAGAATCACCCCTCCACTTT; cdr3_aa: CASSTRTGGESPLHF
clone_size: -; v_call: TRBV5-5; d_call: TRBD2; j_call: TRBJ2-2; cdr3_nt: TGTGCCAGCAGCTTGTTCCCTCTGGCTAGCGGGGGGGCGAATACCGGGGAGCTGTTTTTT; cdr3_aa: CASSLFPLASGGANTGELFF
clone_size: -; v_call: TRBV3-1/TRBV3-2; d_call: TRBD1; j_call: TRBJ1-4; cdr3_nt: TGTGCCAGCAGCCAAAGAGGGACAGGGGGATCTAATGAAAAACTGTTTTTT; cdr3_aa: CASSQRGTGGSNEKLFF
clone_size: -; v_call: TRBV6-5; d_call: -; j_call: TRBJ1-2; cdr3_nt: TGTGCCAGCAGGGACCCAGGGGATTTCGGCTACACCTTC; cdr3_aa: CASRDPGDFGYTF
clone_size: -; v_call: TRBV28; d_call: TRBD1; j_call: TRBJ1-2; cdr3_nt: TGTGCCACCGTCCCGGGACAGGGGAGCTATGGCTACACCTTC; cdr3_aa: CATVPGQGSYGYTF
clone_size: -; v_call: TRBV7-2; d_call: -; j_call: TRBJ2-3; cdr3_nt: TGTGCCAGCAGCTGGGGGGGCGGAGATACGCAGTATTTT; cdr3_aa: CASSWGGGDTQYF
clone_size: -; v_call: TRBV2; d_call: TRBD1; j_call: TRBJ2-7; cdr3_nt: TGTGCCAGCTCTTCGGACAGGGGGCAGAACGAGCAGTACTTC; cdr3_aa: CASSSDRGQNEQYF
clone_size: -; v_call: TRBV13; d_call: TRBD2; j_call: TRBJ2-3; cdr3_nt: TGTGCCAGCCTCGGTCTGTCGACCAGGACTAGCGGGGGGTCTAGCACAGATACGCAGTATTTT; cdr3_aa: CASLGLSTRTSGGSSTDTQYF
clone_size: few; v_call: TRBV28; d_call: TRBD1; j_call: TRBJ1-2; cdr3_nt: TGTGCCACCAGGGGGACAGCCATCTACACCTTC; cdr3_aa: CATRGTAIYTF
clone_size: -; v_call: TRBV9; d_call: TRBD1; j_call: TRBJ2-6; cdr3_nt: TGTGCCAGCAGCGTGGACAGGGGTTCCTCTGGGGCCAACGTCCTGACTTTC; cdr3_aa: CASSVDRGSSGANVLTF
clone_size: -; v_call: TRBV6-2/TRBV6-3; d_call: -; j_call: TRBJ1-1; cdr3_nt: TGTGCCAGCAGTTCTCCGGGACAAGGATTAATGAACACTGAAGCTTTCTTT; cdr3_aa: CASSSPGQGLMNTEAFF
clone_size: once; v_call: TRBV10-3; d_call: -; j_call: TRBJ2-7; cdr3_nt: TGTGCCATCGCTGGGGGCAGCGACGAGCAGTACTTC; cdr3_aa: CAIAGGSDEQYF
clone_size: -; v_call: TRBV5-4; d_call: TRBD1; j_call: TRBJ2-7; cdr3_nt: TGTGCCAGCAGCTGGGACAGGGGATCCTACGAGCAGTACTTC; cdr3_aa: CASSWDRGSYEQYF
clone_size: -; v_call: TRBV2; d_call: -; j_call: TRBJ2-7; cdr3_nt: TGTGCCAGCAGTGCCGACATCACAGGCTCCTACGAGCAGTACTTC; cdr3_aa: CASSADITGSYEQYF
clone_size: -; v_call: TRBV7-2; d_call: TRBD1; j_call: TRBJ1-2; cdr3_nt: TGTGCCTGGGACAGGGTGGGAGGCTACACCTTC; cdr3_aa: CAWDRVGGYTF
clone_size: -; v_call: TRBV11-2; d_call: -; j_call: TRBJ1-1; cdr3_nt: TGTGCCAGCAGCCACGGGAACACTGAAGCTTTCTTT; cdr3_aa: CASSHGNTEAFF
clone_size: -; v_call: TRBV5-6; d_call: TRBD1; j_call: TRBJ2-7; cdr3_nt: TGTGCCAGCAGCTTTGCGGGACAGGGTTCTTACGAGCAGTACTTC; cdr3_aa: CASSFAGQGSYEQYF
clone_size: -; v_call: TRBV5-1; d_call: -; j_call: TRBJ2-7; cdr3_nt: TGCGCCAGCAGCTTAACTTCCTACGAGCAGTACTTC; cdr3_aa: CASSLTSYEQYF
clone_size: -; v_call: TRBV20-1; d_call: -; j_call: TRBJ2-7; cdr3_nt: TGCAGTGCTAGTCTGGGACAAAATACCTACGAGCAGTACTTC; cdr3_aa: CSASLGQNTYEQYF
clone_size: -; v_call: TRBV30; d_call: -; j_call: TRBJ2-1; cdr3_nt: TGTGCCTGGAAAGGGCAGGGTGGAGCTGAGCAGTTCTTC; cdr3_aa: CAWKGQGGAEQFF
clone_size: -; v_call: TRBV5-1; d_call: TRBD1; j_call: TRBJ1-4; cdr3_nt: TGCGCCAGCAGCGTGCAGGGACAGCAAATGGGGAAACTGTTTTTT; cdr3_aa: CASSVQGQQMGKLFF
clone_size: once; v_call: TRBV9; d_call: -; j_call: TRBJ1-3; cdr3_nt: TGTGCCAGCAGCGTGGGGAGCTCTGGAAACACCATATATTTT; cdr3_aa: CASSVGSSGNTIYF
clone_size: few; v_call: TRBV5-1; d_call: TRBD1; j_call: TRBJ1-1; cdr3_nt: TGCGCCAGCACCCAGGGGGCTTTAGAAAACACTGAAGCTTTCTTT; cdr3_aa: CASTQGALENTEAFF
clone_size: -; v_call: TRBV5-6; d_call: TRBD1; j_call: TRBJ1-2; cdr3_nt: TGTGCCAGCAGCTCAACCGGGACAGGGAACTATGGCTACACCTTC; cdr3_aa: CASSSTGTGNYGYTF
clone_size: -; v_call: TRBV4-3; d_call: TRBD1; j_call: TRBJ1-2; cdr3_nt: TGCGCCAGCAGCCAAGGGGCAGGGGGTACCTATGGCTACACCTTC; cdr3_aa: CASSQGAGGTYGYTF
clone_size: few; v_call: TRBV19; d_call: -; j_call: TRBJ1-1; cdr3_nt: TGTGCCAGTACATTCAGGGGGAACACTGAAGCTTTCTTT; cdr3_aa: CASTFRGNTEAFF
clone_size: -; v_call: TRBV3-1/TRBV3-2; d_call: TRBD1; j_call: TRBJ1-2; cdr3_nt: TGTGCCAGCAGCGGCCGGGACAGGGGGGGCTACACCTTC; cdr3_aa: CASSGRDRGGYTF
clone_size: -; v_call: TRBV6-5; d_call: TRBD2; j_call: TRBJ2-1; cdr3_nt: TGTGCCAGCAGCCCCGGACTAGCGGGGAACAATGAGCAGTTCTTC; cdr3_aa: CASSPGLAGNNEQFF
clone_size: -; v_call: TRBV13; d_call: -; j_call: TRBJ1-5; cdr3_nt: TGTGCCAGCAGCTGGCATCAGCCCCAGCATTTT; cdr3_aa: CASSWHQPQHF
clone_size: -; v_call: TRBV30; d_call: -; j_call: TRBJ2-7; cdr3_nt: TGTGCCTGGAGCCCTGACTCGTCCTACGAGCAGTACTTC; cdr3_aa: CAWSPDSSYEQYF
clone_size: -; v_call: TRBV7-6; d_call: -; j_call: TRBJ2-5; cdr3_nt: TGTGCCAGCAGCGATAGCACAGGGATTACATTAGGGGGAGAGACCCAGTACTTC; cdr3_aa: CASSDSTGITLGGETQYF
clone_size: -; v_call: TRBV6-5; d_call: -; j_call: TRBJ1-5; cdr3_nt: TGTGCCACAGGAGCACAGGTGATCGATCAGCCCCAGCATTTT; cdr3_aa: CATGAQVIDQPQHF
clone_size: -; v_call: TRBV7-9; d_call: -; j_call: TRBJ1-1; cdr3_nt: TGTGCCAGCAGCTTGACAGTCGTCAACACTGAAGCTTTCTTT; cdr3_aa: CASSLTVVNTEAFF
clone_size: -; v_call: TRBV6-2/TRBV6-3; d_call: -; j_call: TRBJ2-1; cdr3_nt: TGTGCCAGCAGTTACTCGATTACCCGGGGGAGTTCCTACAATGAGCAGTTCTTC; cdr3_aa: CASSYSITRGSSYNEQFF
clone_size: -; v_call: TRBV11-1; d_call: -; j_call: TRBJ1-6; cdr3_nt: TGTGCCAGCAGCCTATCAGGGATCTTCGATAATTCACCCCTCCACTTT; cdr3_aa: CASSLSGIFDNSPLHF
clone_size: -; v_call: TRBV18; d_call: -; j_call: TRBJ2-3; cdr3_nt: TGTGCCAGCTCACCGACGGGGGGCGTAGATACGCAGTATTTT; cdr3_aa: CASSPTGGVDTQYF
clone_size: -; v_call: TRBV4-1; d_call: -; j_call: TRBJ1-3; cdr3_nt: TGCGCCAGCAGCCAAGATCAGCAGGTGAAGAACACCATATATTTT; cdr3_aa: CASSQDQQVKNTIYF
clone_size: -; v_call: TRBV5-1; d_call: TRBD2; j_call: TRBJ2-4; cdr3_nt: TGCGCCAGCAGCCCGGGGGGGTCAGCCAAAAACATTCAGTACTTC; cdr3_aa: CASSPGGSAKNIQYF
clone_size: -; v_call: TRBV4-1; d_call: TRBD1; j_call: TRBJ1-2; cdr3_nt: TGCGCCAGCAGCCCCGGGACAGGGGTTACAAACTATGGCTACACCTTC; cdr3_aa: CASSPGTGVTNYGYTF
clone_size: -; v_call: TRBV20-1; d_call: -; j_call: TRBJ1-2; cdr3_nt: TGCAGTGCTCCAGGGAACTATGGCTACACCTTC; cdr3_aa: CSAPGNYGYTF
clone_size: -; v_call: TRBV5-5; d_call: -; j_call: TRBJ1-4; cdr3_nt: TGTGCCAGCAGCTTGGACTGGGTCCAGCTAGCAACTAATGAAAAACTGTTTTTT; cdr3_aa: CASSLDWVQLATNEKLFF
clone_size: -; v_call: TRBV7-9; d_call: TRBD2; j_call: TRBJ2-1; cdr3_nt: TGTGCCAGCAGCCGACTAGGGTCAGCGGGGGCCACAAATGAGCAGTTCTTC; cdr3_aa: CASSRLGSAGATNEQFF
clone_size: -; v_call: TRBV9; d_call: -; j_call: TRBJ2-3; cdr3_nt: TGTGCCAGCAGCGTAGTGTCGATGGTAGCGACAGATACGCAGTATTTT; cdr3_aa: CASSVVSMVATDTQYF
clone_size: -; v_call: TRBV2; d_call: TRBD1; j_call: TRBJ1-4; cdr3_nt: TGTGCCAGCAGTGTCGGACAGGGGCCGTTTTTT; cdr3_aa: CASSVGQGPFF
clone_size: -; v_call: TRBV28; d_call: TRBD1; j_call: TRBJ1-5; cdr3_nt: TGTGCCAGCACGGTGGAGGGGGCTTATCAGCCCCAGCATTTT; cdr3_aa: CASTVEGAYQPQHF